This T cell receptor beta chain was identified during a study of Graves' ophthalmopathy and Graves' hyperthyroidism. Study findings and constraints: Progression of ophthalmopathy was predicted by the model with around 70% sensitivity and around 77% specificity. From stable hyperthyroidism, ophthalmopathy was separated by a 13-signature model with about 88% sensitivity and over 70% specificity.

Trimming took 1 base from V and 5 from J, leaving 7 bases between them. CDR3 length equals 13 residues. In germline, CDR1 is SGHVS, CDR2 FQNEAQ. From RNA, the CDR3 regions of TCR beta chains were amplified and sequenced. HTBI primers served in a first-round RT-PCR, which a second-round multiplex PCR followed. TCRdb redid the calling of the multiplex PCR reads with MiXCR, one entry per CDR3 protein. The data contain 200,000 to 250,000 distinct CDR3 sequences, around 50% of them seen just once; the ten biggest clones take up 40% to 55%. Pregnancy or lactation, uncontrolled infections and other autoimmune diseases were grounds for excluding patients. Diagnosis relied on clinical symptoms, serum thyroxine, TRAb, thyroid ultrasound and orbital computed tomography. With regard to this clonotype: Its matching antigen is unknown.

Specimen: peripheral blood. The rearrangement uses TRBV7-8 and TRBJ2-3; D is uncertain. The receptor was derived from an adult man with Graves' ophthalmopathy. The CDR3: CASSLGDGDTQYF. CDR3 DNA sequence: TGTGCCAGCAGCTTAGGGGATGGAGATACGCAGTATTTT.